Each of the 23 T cell receptor beta chains below was sequenced from the same sample in a study of cytomegalovirus exposure and HLA in healthy donors. Primers: 60 Vbeta forward and 13 Jbeta reverse. This table comes from immunoSEQ multiplex PCR, and its TCRdb copy is limited to in-frame clones, with some not included. Of approximately 160,000 clones in the sample, roughly 85% were seen once. The sequencing sample was made of PBMCs. The receptor set was obtained from a young man in good health and CMV-seropositive.

The V call is TRBV11-2, the J call TRBJ2-3; D unclear. Germline-derived CDR1 and CDR2 are SGHAT and FQNNGV. Trimming shortened V by 6 bases and J by 1 base, and 14 bases separated the two germline ends. The CDR3 is 15 residues long. DNA of the CDR3: TGTGCCAGCAGTTACTTGAGTCACGGCACAGATACGCAGTATTTT. Amino acids: CASSYLSHGTDTQYF.

This clone was counted once. The gene calls are TRBV11-2 and TRBJ2-7, with D perhaps TRBD1 (6 bases). Germline V lookup: CDR1 SGHAT, CDR2 FQNNGV. Trimming left V 5 bases short and J 2 bases short, with 22 bases between. The CDR3 is 17 amino acids. The CDR3 region is CASSTEMSEDRAYEQYF. For the CDR3, the DNA is TGTGCCAGCAGCACGGAAATGTCTGAGGACAGAGCCTACGAGCAGTACTTC.

The V and J genes are TRBV27 and TRBJ2-7; the match to TRBD1 covers 7 bases. V lost 6 bases to trimming and J lost 2 bases; unmatched junction nucleotides: 10. Germline CDR1 reads MNHEY; CDR2 reads SMNVEV (reference sequence). The CDR3 covers 15 residues. This CDR3 is CASSIHWGQTYEQYF. The CDR3 DNA reads TGTGCCAGCAGCATCCATTGGGGACAGACCTACGAGCAGTACTTC.

This chain links TRBV27 with TRBJ2-1, with 13 positions matching TRBD2. The CDR3 is made up of 19 amino acids. Germline V gives CDR1 MNHEY, CDR2 SMNVEV (reference sequence). Germline trimming cut 5 bases from V and 6 bases from J; bases unmatched to any gene: 16. The CDR3 spells CASSPPSDVGLAGVNEQFF. CDR3 DNA: TGTGCCAGCAGTCCCCCGTCGGATGTCGGACTAGCGGGAGTCAATGAGCAGTTCTTC.

The V call is TRBV6-6, the J call TRBJ1-5, with unresolved D. V was shortened by 5 bases and J by 5 bases, with 19 bases between the two germline ends. The CDR3 runs 16 residues. Germline assignment: CDR1 MNHNY and CDR2 SVGAGI (reference sequence). CDR3 coding DNA: TGTGCCAGCAGTGGCGCGGCCTTTAGGCCTTATCAGCCCCAGCATTTT. This translates into CASSGAAFRPYQPQHF.

A few counts support this clone. The chain uses TRBV18 and TRBJ2-2; TRBD1 aligns across 9 bases. Germline CDR1 reads KGHSH; CDR2 reads LQKENI. J gave up 1 base and V 6 bases, and 3 bases lay outside the gene matches. The CDR3 is 15 residues long. CDR3 DNA: TGTGCCAGCTCGCGGACAGGGGTGAACACCGGGGAGCTGTTTTTT. Amino acids: CASSRTGVNTGELFF.

The chain carries TRBV6-5 and TRBJ2-2; no definite D call. The CDR3 extends over 15 amino acids. Deletions cut 3 bases from V and 6 bases from J, with 14 bases between. Germline V gives CDR1 MNHEY, CDR2 SVGAGI. CDR3 loop: CASSYTASQAGELFF. The DNA for the CDR3 is TGTGCCAGCAGTTATACGGCCAGTCAGGCCGGGGAGCTGTTTTTT.

This clone was recorded only once. The chain recombines TRBV11-2 with TRBJ2-3; 8 bases align to TRBD2. The V gene end was trimmed by 5 bases and the J gene end by 1 base; junction bases not matched to a gene: 8. From germline, CDR1 is SGHAT and CDR2 FQNNGV. CDR3 size: 16 residues. The DNA for the CDR3 is TGTGCCAGCAGCCCGGGGGGGGGATGGGGCACAGATACGCAGTATTTT. Its protein is CASSPGGGWGTDTQYF. Full variable domain (rest looked up from reference TRBV11-2 and TRBJ2-3): EAGVAQSPRYKIIEKRQSVAFWCNPISGHATLYWYQQILGQGPKLLIQFQNNGVVDDSQLPKDRFSAERLKGVDSTLKIQPAKLEDSAVYLCASSPGGGWGTDTQYFGPGTRLTVL.

The chain combines TRBV5-1 with TRBJ2-2; no clear D. The CDR3 has 15 residues. Germline CDR1 and CDR2: SGHRS and YFSETQ. V gave up 2 bases and J gave up 4 bases, with 12 bases separating them. CDR3 residues: CASSFGPSSTGELFF. CDR3 DNA: TGCGCCAGCAGCTTTGGGCCGTCAAGCACCGGGGAGCTGTTTTTT.

The chain has TRBV5-5 and TRBJ2-3, with TRBD2 identical over 13 bases. Germline V gives CDR1 SGHKS, CDR2 YYEKEE (reference sequence). V lost 4 bases, J lost 5 bases, and 13 bases stayed unmatched. CDR3 length: 18 amino acids. The CDR3 sequence is CASSLHPGLAGVIDTQYF. The CDR3 DNA follows: TGTGCCAGCAGCCTGCATCCCGGACTAGCGGGAGTGATAGATACGCAGTATTTT.

This clone was counted a single time. CDR3 in DNA: TGTGCCAGCAGCACCTCCGTGGGGGGGCCCGGGCAGTACTTC. This gives the protein CASSTSVGGPGQYF. This chain joins TRBV5-4 and TRBJ2-5; TRBD2 is a possible D gene (7 bases). The CDR3 has 14 residues. Germline CDR1 and CDR2: SGHNT and YYREEE (reference sequence). V was cut by 4 bases and J by 11 bases, with 21 bases left in between.

Concerning this clone itself: The sample contains more than one DNA sequence encoding this CDR3. The chain couples TRBV27 to TRBJ2-7, with D possibly TRBD2 on 5 matching bases. This CDR3 spans 13 amino acids. The germline V gene has CDR1 MNHEY and CDR2 SMNVEV (reference sequence). V dropped 2 bases and J dropped 1 base, with 6 bases sitting between them. The CDR3 DNA reads TGTGCCAGCAGTTTAACGGGGTCCTACGAGCAGTACTTC. Amino acids: CASSLTGSYEQYF.

The chain links TRBV21-1 to TRBJ2-7; TRBD1 reflects the table's D call only, with no check against the DNA. TRBV21-1 is described as a pseudogene. CDR3 size: 18 residues. CDR3 region: CASSERDRGRMKGYEQYF. Written as DNA, the CDR3 is TGTGCCAGCAGCGAAAGGGACAGGGGGCGGATGAAGGGTTACGAGCAGTACTTC.

V is TRBV28 and J is TRBJ1-4; TRBD1 matches 10 bases. The CDR3 extends over 15 amino acids. Germline V gene data show CDR1 as MDHEN and CDR2 as SYDVKM. Germline trimming cut 3 bases from V and 8 bases from J; bases unmatched to any gene: 6. CDR3 nucleotide sequence: TGTGCCAGCAGTTTGACAGGGGGCGCGAGGGAAAAACTGTTTTTT. It codes for CASSLTGGAREKLFF. Full variable domain (outside the CDR3, taken from reference TRBV28 and TRBJ1-4): DVKVTQSSRYLVKRTGEKVFLECVQDMDHENMFWYRQDPGLGLRLIYFSYDVKMKEKGDIPEGYSVSREKKERFSLILESASTNQTSMYLCASSLTGGAREKLFFGSGTQLSVL.

The rearrangement links TRBV4-3 to TRBJ2-2; the D gene is possibly TRBD1 (7 bases). Trimming stripped 0 bases from V and 6 bases from J, with 8 bases between. The CDR3 runs 14 residues. The V gene's germline CDR1 is LGHNA and CDR2 YSLEER. The CDR3 DNA reads TGCGCCAGCAGCCAAGACAGGGGGGCCGGGGAGCTGTTTTTT. This sequence encodes CASSQDRGAGELFF.

The rearrangement uses TRBV7-9 and TRBJ1-2; 7 nucleotides agree with TRBD1. J was trimmed by 4 bases and V by 6 bases; bases with no gene match: 8. CDR1 and CDR2 from the germline V gene are SEHNR and FQNEAQ (reference sequence). There are 14 residues in the CDR3. The CDR3 protein is CASSFQGDPYGYTF. CDR3 coding DNA: TGTGCCAGCAGTTTTCAGGGGGACCCCTATGGCTACACCTTC.

The V and J genes are TRBV28 and TRBJ2-3; 8 nucleotides line up with TRBD2. The CDR3 is 15 residues long. V lost 5 bases, J lost 5 bases, and 9 bases stayed unmatched. The V gene's germline CDR1 is MDHEN and CDR2 SYDVKM. The CDR3 DNA follows: TGTGCCAGCAGTACAAGGGTGGCGGGAGGAGATACGCAGTATTTT. This gives the protein CASSTRVAGGDTQYF.

This chain connects TRBV5-1 to TRBJ2-3; 9 positions agree with TRBD2. The CDR3 consists of 16 residues. The ends lost 3 bases at V and 2 bases at J; junction bases unmatched: 7. Germline values: CDR1 SGHRS, CDR2 YFSETQ. CDR3 sequence reads: CASSWGSGSFTDTQYF. The CDR3 DNA follows: TGCGCCAGCAGCTGGGGTAGCGGGAGCTTCACAGATACGCAGTATTTT.

This clone was counted only a few times. This chain joins TRBV13 and TRBJ2-1; D is perhaps TRBD2 (5 bases). The V end was cut by 6 bases, the J end by 1 base, with 16 bases between. Per the germline V gene, CDR1 is PRHDT and CDR2 is FYEKMQ (reference sequence). There are 16 residues in the CDR3. The CDR3 reads CASRGVVGNSYNEQFF. The CDR3 coding sequence is TGTGCCAGCAGGGGAGTAGTGGGTAATTCCTACAATGAGCAGTTCTTC.

The chain combines TRBV6-6 with TRBJ1-1, with D unclear. The CDR3 has 12 amino acids. V lost 9 bases and J 2 bases, leaving 10 bases between the germline ends. Germline V gives CDR1 MNHNY, CDR2 SVGAGI (reference sequence). This CDR3 reads CASRAVNTEAFF. CDR3 nucleotides: TGTGCCAGTCGAGCGGTAAACACTGAAGCTTTCTTT.

The chain has TRBV4-1 and TRBJ2-3; D is possibly TRBD1 (5 bases). Germline lookup yields CDR1 MGHRA and CDR2 YSYEKL. The CDR3 contains 14 residues. Trimming removed 2 bases at V and 2 bases at J, with 8 bases between. CDR3 nucleotide sequence: TGCGCCAGCAGCCAAATGACAGTCACAGATACGCAGTATTTT. It yields the protein CASSQMTVTDTQYF.

The chain's CDR3 is CASSVTGSRSPLHF. The DNA for the CDR3 is TGTGCCAGCAGCGTAACAGGGTCTCGATCACCCCTCCACTTT. J is TRBJ1-6 and V is TRBV7-2, with D perhaps TRBD1 (6 bases). The CDR3 loop spans 14 amino acids. CDR1 is SGHTA and CDR2 is FQGNSA in the germline V gene. V was shortened by 5 bases and J by 10 bases, with 15 bases between the two germline ends. The full variable domain, completed using reference TRBV7-2 and TRBJ1-6, is GAGVSQSPSNKVTEKGKDVELRCDPISGHTALYWYRQSLGQGLEFLIYFQGNSAPDKSGLPSDRFSAERTGGSVSTLTIQRTQQEDSAVYLCASSVTGSRSPLHFGNGTRLTVT.

This clone was counted a few times. V usage is TRBV5-1 and J usage is TRBJ2-1; TRBD2 is a possible D gene (6 bases). Trimming removed 5 bases at V and 1 base at J, with 16 bases between. Germline V gene sequence: CDR1 SGHRS, CDR2 YFSETQ. This CDR3 has 16 residues. The CDR3 region has the DNA TGCGCCAGCAGGCCGACTAGTGGGAAATCCTACAATGAGCAGTTCTTC. It translates to CASRPTSGKSYNEQFF.